The T cell receptor beta chain described here comes from a study of CD8+CD57+ T cells in acquired aplastic anemia. General study results and limits: It was found that approximately 29 CD8+ CDR3 sequences were shared between patients and controls.

Only patients with CD8+CD57+ cell expansion on flow cytometry were chosen for sequencing. Many counts were recorded for this clonotype. The antigen is undetermined. This CDR3 has 12 amino acids. Trimming at V came to 6 bases and at J to 5 bases, leaving 2 bases not matched to a gene. CDR1 MNHNS and CDR2 SASEGT come from the germline V gene. Genomic DNA, the template, was used for profiling of the TCR beta VDJ and CDR3. One entry per CDR3 protein results from TCRdb running MiXCR on the reads. The table lists over 150,000 distinct CDR3 sequences, about 52% of them singletons. The TCR comes from a human donor with aplastic anemia. Sequencing was performed on sorted CD4+, CD8+, or CD8+CD57+ T cells (not recorded which) from PBMCs. The chain combines TRBV6-1 with TRBJ2-7; 9 bases align to TRBD1. CDR3 sequence reads: CASSHRGHEQYF. CDR3 DNA sequence: TGTGCCAGCAGCCACAGGGGGCACGAGCAGTACTTC.